A single sample is the source of the 31 T cell receptor beta chains below, sequenced in a study of cytomegalovirus exposure and HLA in healthy donors. Both 60 Vbeta primers and 13 Jbeta primers went into the PCR. Sequenced by immunoSEQ multiplex PCR; TCRdb stores in-frame clones only, minus some. This sample has about 87,000 clones, with 65% to 75% found just once. Sequenced material: PBMCs. The receptors shown here come from a young man in good health and CMV-seropositive.

The chain uses TRBV2 and TRBJ2-3; 7 bases map to TRBD2. Germline V gives CDR1 SNHLY, CDR2 FYNNEI. The CDR3 sequence is 15 residues long. Trimming took 10 bases from V and 0 from J; bases not matched to a gene: 10. The CDR3 DNA reads as TGTGCCACCGTACCCTTCGGGGGGAGCACAGATACGCAGTATTTT. Its translation: CATVPFGGSTDTQYF.

This rearrangement joins TRBV6-5 to TRBJ1-1; D unclear. CDR1 and CDR2 from the germline V gene are MNHEY and SVGAGI. The CDR3 runs 14 residues. Trimming removed 3 bases from V and 6 bases from J, with 14 bases in between. CDR3 region: CASSYRRISAEAFF. The CDR3 bases are TGTGCCAGCAGTTATAGAAGAATCTCTGCTGAAGCTTTCTTT.

The chain combines TRBV2 with TRBJ1-1; no definite D call. Deletions cut 6 bases from V and 1 base from J, with 15 bases between. CDR1 and CDR2 (germline): SNHLY, FYNNEI. This CDR3 spans 15 amino acids. The CDR3 nucleotides are TGTGCCAGCAGCCCCCGGAGGGTCCAGAACACTGAAGCTTTCTTT. Amino acids: CASSPRRVQNTEAFF.

To note about this clone: The junction departs from germline at one end; a sequencing error may be responsible. The identical CDR3 is also encoded by other nucleotide sequences in the sample. The J gene is TRBJ1-1, the V gene TRBV29-1; tentative D call: TRBD1 (5 bases). CDR1 is SQVTM and CDR2 is ANQGSEA in the germline V gene. CDR3 length equals 14 residues. The CDR3 loop reads CSVEQGRINTEAFF. For the CDR3, the DNA is TGCAGCGTTGAACAGGGCAGAATCAACACTGAGGCTTTCTTT. Using reference TRBV29-1 and TRBJ1-1 for the parts outside the CDR3, the full variable domain is SAVISQKPSRDICQRGTSLTIQCQVDSQVTMMFWYRQQPGQSLTLIATANQGSEATYESGFVIDKFPISRPNLTFSTLTVSNMSPEDSSIYLCSVEQGRINTEAFFGQGTRLTVV.

The chain links TRBV27 to TRBJ1-1; D perhaps matches TRBD1 (5 bases). Germline lookup yields CDR1 MNHEY and CDR2 SMNVEV (reference sequence). CDR3 length: 13 residues. Trimming removed 3 bases at V and 12 bases at J, with 17 bases between. CDR3 bases: TGTGCCAGCAGTTTTACCGGACACCTTCTTCCTTTCTTT. It is translated as CASSFTGHLLPFF.

The CDR3 nucleotides read TGTGCCAGCAGGCCAGGGTATGGGAAGACCCAGTACTTC. The encoded protein is CASRPGYGKTQYF. The V gene is TRBV5-6, the J gene TRBJ2-5, with a tentative D call TRBD1 (5 bases). The CDR3 extends over 13 amino acids. The germline gives CDR1 SGHDT, CDR2 YYEEEE. V dropped 5 bases and J dropped 6 bases, with 14 bases sitting between them.

The gene calls are TRBV27 and TRBJ1-5; the D gene is possibly TRBD1 (5 bases). V lost 1 base and J lost 4, with 14 bases in between. This CDR3 has 16 residues. Germline CDR1 MNHEY, CDR2 SMNVEV (reference sequence). For the CDR3, the DNA is TGTGCCAGCAGTTTATACGGTGGGGGGAAAAATCAGCCCCAGCATTTT. As protein: CASSLYGGGKNQPQHF.

The chain couples TRBV7-9 to TRBJ2-2, with TRBD2 matching 7 bases. Germline V gene data show CDR1 as SEHNR and CDR2 as FQNEAQ (reference sequence). The CDR3 contains 15 residues. V was pared by 5 bases and J by 5 bases, with 8 bases of the junction left unmatched. DNA for the CDR3: TGTGCCAGCAGCACGCCGGGAGGCGGGACCGGGGAGCTGTTTTTT. The encoded protein is CASSTPGGGTGELFF.

About this clone itself: In this CDR3 the conserved last residue, phenylalanine or tryptophan, is missing, so a read error is likely. The V and J genes are TRBV5-8 and TRBJ1-2; TRBD1 agrees at 7 bases. The V and J ends lost 3 bases and 2 bases, in that order; junction bases with no gene match: 7. The CDR3 has 15 residues. CDR1 is SGHTS and CDR2 is YDEGEE in the germline V gene. The DNA of the CDR3 is TGTGCCAGCAGCTCGGGACCGGGACAGAACTATGGCTACACCCTC. Its protein is CASSSGPGQNYGYTL.

The V and J genes are TRBV29-1 and TRBJ2-7; TRBD2 matches at 7 bases. V was pared by 0 bases and J by 4 bases, with 6 bases of the junction left unmatched. Germline CDR1 is SQVTM and CDR2 is ANQGSEA. The CDR3 runs to 14 residues. The CDR3 sequence: CSVEDGEGQYEQYF. The CDR3 DNA sequence: TGCAGCGTTGAAGATGGGGAGGGGCAGTACGAGCAGTACTTC.

The V call is TRBV5-1, the J call TRBJ1-4; no firm D call. V lost 0 bases to trimming and J lost 1 base, with 10 bases between them. The V gene's germline CDR1 is SGHRS and CDR2 YFSETQ. The CDR3 runs 16 residues. CDR3 amino acids: CASSLGGLGTNEKLFF. The CDR3 DNA reads TGCGCCAGCAGCTTGGGAGGGTTGGGAACTAATGAAAAACTGTTTTTT.

The chain couples TRBV14 to TRBJ1-2; 7 nucleotides agree with TRBD1. The junction had 5 bases not matched to a gene; V was cut back by 1 base and J by 9 bases. CDR1 is SGHDN and CDR2 is FVKESK in the germline V gene. This CDR3 is built from 13 residues. The CDR3 is CASSQATGDRYTF. The CDR3 DNA reads TGTGCCAGCAGCCAAGCAACAGGGGATCGCTACACCTTC. Full variable domain (outside the CDR3, taken from reference TRBV14 and TRBJ1-2): EAGVTQFPSHSVIEKGQTVTLRCDPISGHDNLYWYRRVMGKEIKFLLHFVKESKQDESGMPNNRFLAERTGGTYSTLKVQPAELEDSGVYFCASSQATGDRYTFGSGTRLTVV.

This clone has a single count. The chain has TRBV7-9 and TRBJ2-3; 9 positions agree with TRBD2. With 5 bases clipped from V and 6 bases from J, the junction kept 12 bases outside the gene matches. From germline, CDR1 is SEHNR and CDR2 FQNEAQ (reference sequence). The CDR3 extends over 16 amino acids. The CDR3: CASSQTQAGGRDTQYF. The CDR3 DNA reads as TGTGCCAGCAGCCAGACCCAAGCGGGAGGAAGGGATACGCAGTATTTT.

A few counts support this clone. This sequence joins TRBV19 and TRBJ1-5, with a tentative D call TRBD1 (5 bases). The ends were cut back, 5 bases at V and 5 bases at J, with 10 bases in the middle. The CDR3 is 13 residues long. The germline V gene has CDR1 LNHDA and CDR2 SQIVND (reference sequence). This chain's CDR3 is CASSLSRDQPQHF. Written as DNA, the CDR3 is TGTGCCAGTAGTCTGTCCAGGGATCAGCCCCAGCATTTT.

The chain combines TRBV5-1 with TRBJ2-3, with a possible D match to TRBD2 (5 bases). The germline gives CDR1 SGHRS, CDR2 YFSETQ. Trimming cost V 0 bases and J 0 bases, with 8 bases left between them. The length of the CDR3 is 15 residues. For the CDR3, the DNA is TGCGCCAGCAGCTTGGGAGGCGGGAGCACAGATACGCAGTATTTT. Protein: CASSLGGGSTDTQYF.

This chain connects TRBV5-6 to TRBJ2-5, with TRBD2 matching 7 bases. The length of the CDR3 is 16 residues. With 4 bases clipped from V and 2 bases from J, the junction kept 11 bases outside the gene matches. Germline-derived CDR1 and CDR2 are SGHDT and YYEEEE. The CDR3 loop is CASSRGATSSQETQYF. CDR3 bases: TGTGCCAGCAGCCGAGGGGCGACTAGCTCTCAAGAGACCCAGTACTTC.

The V call is TRBV5-4, the J call TRBJ2-6, with D possibly being TRBD2 (7 bases). Germline CDR1 is SGHNT and CDR2 is YYREEE (reference sequence). The V gene lost 4 bases and the J gene lost 4 bases, with 15 bases spanning the gap. The CDR3 is made up of 16 amino acids. The CDR3 spells CASSAEGGSGANVLTF. As DNA, the CDR3 is TGTGCCAGCAGCGCCGAGGGGGGGTCCGGGGCCAACGTCCTGACTTTC.

This rearrangement joins TRBV18 to TRBJ2-7; 7 bases are shared with TRBD1. V lost 1 base, J lost 2 bases, and 5 bases stayed unmatched. The length of the CDR3 is 15 residues. The germline gives CDR1 KGHSH, CDR2 LQKENI. In DNA form, the CDR3 reads TGTGCCAGCTCACCACAGGGGGCTTCGACCTACGAGCAGTACTTC. Translated: CASSPQGASTYEQYF. Supplemented by reference TRBV18 and TRBJ2-7, the full variable domain reads NAGVMQNPRHLVRRRGQEARLRCSPMKGHSHVYWYRQLPEEGLKFMVYLQKENIIDESGMPKERFSAEFPKEGPSILRIQQVVRGDSAAYFCASSPQGASTYEQYFGPGTRLTVT.

The rearrangement uses TRBV5-1 and TRBJ2-3; 11 bases are a match to TRBD2. CDR3 size: 16 residues. Per the germline V gene, CDR1 is SGHRS and CDR2 is YFSETQ. Trimming at V came to 5 bases and at J to 5 bases, leaving 10 bases not matched to a gene. The CDR3 DNA sequence: TGCGCCAGCAGAAGATTAGCGGGGGGGCACGGAGATACGCAGTATTTT. As protein: CASRRLAGGHGDTQYF.

V and J are TRBV5-4 and TRBJ2-7, with 10 bases identical to TRBD1. V was pared by 3 bases and J by 6 bases, with 0 bases of the junction left unmatched. CDR1 and CDR2 (germline): SGHNT, YYREEE (reference sequence). The CDR3 is 12 amino acids. CDR3 sequence reads: CASSWTGGEQYF. The CDR3 DNA sequence: TGTGCCAGCAGCTGGACAGGGGGCGAGCAGTACTTC. Full variable domain (outside the CDR3, taken from reference TRBV5-4 and TRBJ2-7): ETGVTQSPTHLIKTRGQQVTLRCSSQSGHNTVSWYQQALGQGPQFIFQYYREEENGRGNFPPRFSGLQFPNYSSELNVNALELDDSALYLCASSWTGGEQYFGPGTRLTVT.

The chain couples TRBV7-8 to TRBJ1-2, with TRBD1 identical over 8 bases. Trimming at V came to 2 bases and at J to 0 bases, leaving 5 bases not matched to a gene. The CDR3 extends over 16 amino acids. The V gene's germline CDR1 is SGHVS and CDR2 FQNEAQ. In DNA, the CDR3 is TGTGCCAGCAGCTTAACAGGGGGGGGAGCTAACTATGGCTACACCTTC. Amino acids: CASSLTGGGANYGYTF.

V is TRBV9 and J is TRBJ2-1; TRBD2 is a possible D gene (6 bases). V lost 3 bases, J lost 4 bases, and 14 bases lay in between. The CDR3 has 15 residues. The V gene's germline CDR1 is SGDLS and CDR2 YYNGEE. Here the CDR3 DNA reads TGTGCCAGCAGCGCGGGACTTCTCCCATACAATGAGCAGTTCTTC. It is translated as CASSAGLLPYNEQFF.

This sequence joins TRBV7-3 and TRBJ2-3; 7 bases agree with TRBD2. Looked up from germline, CDR1 is SGHTA and CDR2 is FQGTGA. After removal of 4 bases from V and 4 bases from J, the junction contained 11 bases not matched to a gene. The CDR3 totals 16 residues. The CDR3 reads CASSSAGGGPADTQYF. CDR3 nucleotides: TGTGCCAGCAGCTCCGCCGGGGGAGGGCCAGCAGATACGCAGTATTTT.

Concerning this clone itself: At one end, the junction sequence differs from germline, possibly due to a read error. The J gene is TRBJ1-3, the V gene TRBV6-1; D ambiguous. Germline V lookup: CDR1 MNHNS, CDR2 SASEGT. The CDR3 length is 14 residues. The CDR3 protein is CASSERRPGNTIYF. The CDR3 DNA follows: TGTGCCAGCAGTGAACGGCGGCCTGGGAACACCATATATTTT.

Only a few counts were recorded for this clone. The rearrangement links TRBV2 to TRBJ1-4; unclear D gene. Trimming shortened V by 5 bases and J by 6 bases, and 19 bases separated the two germline ends. The length of the CDR3 is 16 residues. Germline CDR1 and CDR2: SNHLY and FYNNEI. CDR3 in DNA: TGTGCCAGCAGTCAGATCTCGGGTGGGTCCCATGAAAAACTGTTTTTT. Residues: CASSQISGGSHEKLFF.

In DNA form, the CDR3 reads TGTGCCAGCAGTTTAAGGGGACAGCTCACAGATACGCAGTATTTT. Its translation: CASSLRGQLTDTQYF. V is TRBV28 and J is TRBJ2-3, with 7 bases lining up with TRBD1. Germline trimming cut 2 bases from V and 2 bases from J; bases unmatched to any gene: 4. The CDR3 length is 15 residues. Germline CDR1 and CDR2: MDHEN and SYDVKM.

The chain combines TRBV7-9 with TRBJ2-5, with TRBD2 matching over 8 bases. J gave up 1 base and V 5 bases, and 6 bases lay outside the gene matches. The germline V gene encodes CDR1 SEHNR and CDR2 FQNEAQ (reference sequence). CDR3 length: 15 residues. Here the CDR3 reads CASSLIAGPQETQYF. In nucleotides, the CDR3 is TGTGCCAGCAGCCTTATAGCGGGGCCCCAAGAGACCCAGTACTTC.

This rearrangement joins TRBV9 to TRBJ1-1, with TRBD1 matching 9 bases. CDR3 size: 18 residues. Germline CDR1 SGDLS, CDR2 YYNGEE. V was clipped by 0 bases and J by 0 bases; unmatched bases: 9. Here the CDR3 reads CASSVADGDRAMNTEAFF. CDR3 coding DNA: TGTGCCAGCAGCGTAGCTGACGGGGACAGGGCGATGAACACTGAAGCTTTCTTT.

The chain links TRBV10-2 to TRBJ2-7, with 8 bases that match TRBD1. With V trimmed by 1 base and J by 6 bases, 11 bases remained unmatched. The CDR3 extends over 16 amino acids. Germline V lookup: CDR1 WSHSY, CDR2 SAAADI. CDR3 sequence reads: CASSEYYGQGSGEQYF. CDR3 nucleotide sequence: TGCGCCAGCAGTGAGTACTATGGACAGGGTTCTGGCGAGCAGTACTTC.

This chain connects TRBV7-8 to TRBJ1-2; 8 bases agree with TRBD1. Germline loops: CDR1 SGHVS, CDR2 FQNEAQ. J was trimmed by 0 bases and V by 1 base; bases with no gene match: 4. This CDR3 is built from 16 residues. CDR3 in amino acids: CASSLVQGAPNYGYTF. The DNA for the CDR3 is TGTGCCAGCAGCTTAGTTCAGGGGGCGCCTAACTATGGCTACACCTTC.

The chain links TRBV11-2 to TRBJ2-1, with D possibly being TRBD2 (5 bases). CDR1 is SGHAT, CDR2 FQNNGV, per germline. The CDR3 loop spans 14 amino acids. The germline V and J ends were trimmed by 7 bases and 8 bases, with 18 bases remaining between them. Written as DNA, the CDR3 is TGTGCCAGCACCCTAGAGCGGCTATCCTATGAGCAGTTCTTC. Translated: CASTLERLSYEQFF. The full variable domain, rest sourced from reference TRBV11-2 and TRBJ2-1, is EAGVAQSPRYKIIEKRQSVAFWCNPISGHATLYWYQQILGQGPKLLIQFQNNGVVDDSQLPKDRFSAERLKGVDSTLKIQPAKLEDSAVYLCASTLERLSYEQFFGPGTRLTVL.